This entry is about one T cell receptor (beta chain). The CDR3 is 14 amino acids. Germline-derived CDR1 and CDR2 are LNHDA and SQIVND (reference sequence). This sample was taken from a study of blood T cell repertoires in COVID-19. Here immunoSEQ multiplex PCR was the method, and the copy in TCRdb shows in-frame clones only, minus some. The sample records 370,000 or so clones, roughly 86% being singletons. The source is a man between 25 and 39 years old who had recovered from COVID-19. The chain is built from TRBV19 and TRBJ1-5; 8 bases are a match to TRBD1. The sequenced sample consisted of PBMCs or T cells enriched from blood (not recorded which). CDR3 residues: CVSRGQGLDQPQHF. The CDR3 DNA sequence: TGTGTCTCCAGGGGGCAGGGGCTGGATCAGCCCCAGCATTTT.